One sample yielded the 28 T cell receptor beta chains listed below, sequenced in a study of neurological immune-mediated disorders. Using its own MiXCR run on the 5' RACE reads, TCRdb lists one record per CDR3 protein. The sample has about 55,000 distinct CDR3 sequences; approximately 4.1% are singletons. Input material: PBMCs. These TCRs come from a man between 50 and 59 years old with multiple sclerosis.

In its sample, this clonotype was seen many times. V is TRBV27 and J is TRBJ2-3; no clear D. This CDR3 spans 16 amino acids. CDR1 MNHEY and CDR2 SMNVEV come from the germline V gene (reference sequence). The germline V and J ends were trimmed by 5 bases and 2 bases, with 17 bases remaining between them. CDR3 residues: CASSITPLYNTDTQYF. CDR3 nucleotide sequence: TGTGCCAGCAGTATTACACCTTTATATAACACAGATACGCAGTATTTT.

This clonotype has a count of ten or more. The chain has TRBV7-8 and TRBJ2-1; D is perhaps TRBD2 (5 bases). Trimming took off 4 bases at V and 5 bases at J, with 15 bases between the two ends. This CDR3 has 15 residues. Germline V gives CDR1 SGHVS, CDR2 FQNEAQ. The CDR3 region has the DNA TGTGCCAGCAGCTCCGGGATTCGAGGTGACAATGAGCAGTTCTTC. Its protein product is CASSSGIRGDNEQFF.

This clonotype was observed many times. The chain has TRBV5-5 and TRBJ2-2; 7 nucleotides align to TRBD2. Germline V gene lookup returns CDR1 SGHKS and CDR2 YYEKEE (reference sequence). The V gene end was trimmed by 4 bases and the J gene end by 4 bases; junction bases not matched to a gene: 7. CDR3 length equals 15 residues. In nucleotides, the CDR3 is TGTGCCAGCAGCCGGGGAGGGACTACCACCGGGGAGCTGTTTTTT. It translates to CASSRGGTTTGELFF.

The V gene is TRBV3-1, the J gene TRBJ2-1; D is ambiguous. Germline assignment: CDR1 LGHDT and CDR2 YNNKEL (reference sequence). This CDR3 region has 12 residues. V was trimmed by 0 bases and J by 9 bases, leaving 6 bases between them. This CDR3 is CASSQDRSEQFF. In nucleotides, the CDR3 is TGTGCCAGCAGCCAAGACCGTAGTGAGCAGTTCTTC.

The rearrangement links TRBV20-1 to TRBJ1-2; D is unclear. The V gene lost 3 bases and the J gene lost 6 bases, with 14 bases spanning the gap. CDR3 length equals 13 residues. Germline-derived CDR1 and CDR2 are DFQATT and SNEGSKA (reference sequence). The CDR3 reads CSARTLTSDGYTF. The CDR3 nucleotides read TGCAGTGCTAGGACGCTGACATCCGATGGCTACACCTTC.

This chain joins TRBV27 and TRBJ2-7, with 13 bases that match TRBD2. The germline CDR1 and CDR2 sequences are MNHEY and SMNVEV (reference sequence). This CDR3 spans 15 amino acids. The trim removed 4 bases at V and 2 bases at J, leaving 2 bases unmatched. The CDR3 DNA sequence: TGTGCCAGCAGTTCCGGGACTAGCGGGACCTACGAGCAGTACTTC. Translating gives CASSSGTSGTYEQYF.

This clonotype appeared many times. CDR3 DNA sequence: TGTGCCAGCAGCCGAGGATGGACAGGGGGGGCCCACAATGAGCAGTTCTTC. It is translated as CASSRGWTGGAHNEQFF. The genes are TRBV7-9 and TRBJ2-1; 10 bases match TRBD1. This CDR3 has 17 residues. V trimming: 5 bases; J trimming: 5 bases; junction bases outside the gene matches: 12. From germline, CDR1 is SEHNR and CDR2 FQNEAQ (reference sequence).

This clonotype was observed many times. The chain employs TRBV20-1 and TRBJ2-1; D is perhaps TRBD1 (6 bases). CDR3 size: 15 residues. Per the germline V gene, CDR1 is DFQATT and CDR2 is SNEGSKA (reference sequence). V was trimmed by 8 bases and J by 5 bases, leaving 22 bases between them. The CDR3 reads CSLNRGTGFDNEQFF. As DNA, the CDR3 is TGCAGTCTTAATAGGGGAACAGGGTTCGACAATGAGCAGTTCTTC.

This clonotype has a count of ten or more. The J gene is TRBJ1-5, the V gene TRBV28; 11 bases line up with TRBD1. J gave up 0 bases and V 5 bases, and 18 bases lay outside the gene matches. Germline V gene data show CDR1 as MDHEN and CDR2 as SYDVKM. This CDR3 region has 21 residues. The CDR3 sequence: CASSQTPGQGVLSYSNQPQHF. CDR3 bases: TGTGCCAGCAGTCAAACGCCGGGACAGGGGGTCCTTTCTTATAGCAATCAGCCCCAGCATTTT. The full variable domain, completed using reference TRBV28 and TRBJ1-5, is DVKVTQSSRYLVKRTGEKVFLECVQDMDHENMFWYRQDPGLGLRLIYFSYDVKMKEKGDIPEGYSVSREKKERFSLILESASTNQTSMYLCASSQTPGQGVLSYSNQPQHFGDGTRLSIL.

This clonotype was detected ten times or more. This rearrangement joins TRBV28 to TRBJ1-3; 7 bases align to TRBD1. The CDR3 runs 14 residues. Per the germline V gene, CDR1 is MDHEN and CDR2 is SYDVKM. J was trimmed by 4 bases and V by 5 bases; bases with no gene match: 5. The CDR3 coding sequence is TGTGCCAGCAGTCCGGGGGGACAGGGAAACACCATATATTTT. Protein: CASSPGGQGNTIYF.

This clonotype came up many times. This sequence joins TRBV5-1 and TRBJ2-7; possibly TRBD2 for D (6 bases). With 1 base removed from V and 3 bases from J, the gap between germline ends came to 11 bases. Germline values: CDR1 SGHRS, CDR2 YFSETQ. This CDR3 has 14 amino acids. As DNA, the CDR3 is TGCGCCAGCAGCTTGACCGTGGGAGGCTACGAGCAGTACTTC. It is translated as CASSLTVGGYEQYF.

This clonotype was counted many times. This chain connects TRBV20-1 to TRBJ1-1, with D possibly TRBD1 on 5 matching bases. The CDR3 sequence is 13 residues long. Trimming shortened V by 3 bases and J by 1 base, and 9 bases separated the two germline ends. Germline lookup yields CDR1 DFQATT and CDR2 SNEGSKA (reference sequence). The CDR3 DNA reads as TGCAGTGCTAGGGGGCCAGCGAACACTGAAGCTTTCTTT. Translated: CSARGPANTEAFF.

This clonotype was seen ten or more times. The gene calls are TRBV20-1 and TRBJ2-3, with TRBD2 identical over 12 bases. CDR3 size: 16 residues. The V and J ends lost 3 bases and 1 base, in that order; junction bases with no gene match: 5. Per the germline V gene, CDR1 is DFQATT and CDR2 is SNEGSKA (reference sequence). CDR3 nucleotides: TGCAGTGCTAGGACTAGCGGGGGCCGGGGCACAGATACGCAGTATTTT. Its protein is CSARTSGGRGTDTQYF.

In this sample, this clonotype turned up many times. J is TRBJ2-2 and V is TRBV12-3 or TRBV12-4, with D hard to call. The CDR3 is 14 residues long. The V gene lost 3 bases and the J gene lost 1 base, with 6 bases spanning the gap. The DNA of the CDR3 is TGTGCCAGCAGTTTGGACCAGAACACCGGGGAGCTGTTTTTT. The encoded protein is CASSLDQNTGELFF.

This clonotype was seen ten or more times. The gene calls are TRBV5-1 and TRBJ1-2; D is perhaps TRBD1 (5 bases). The CDR3 spans 16 residues. Germline CDR1 is SGHRS and CDR2 is YFSETQ. V was pared by 3 bases and J by 6 bases, with 21 bases between. CDR3 coding DNA: TGCGCCAGCAGCTCCCGGGGGGGTGTACGGATCGATGGCTACACCTTC. It encodes CASSSRGGVRIDGYTF.

This chain connects TRBV5-1 to TRBJ2-7, with D hard to call. The CDR3 has 12 residues. The V gene's germline CDR1 is SGHRS and CDR2 YFSETQ. V lost 4 bases, J lost 3 bases, and 8 bases lay in between. Here the CDR3 reads CASSPSYYEQYF. Here the CDR3 DNA reads TGCGCCAGCAGCCCGAGCTACTACGAGCAGTACTTC.

This clonotype was counted at least ten times. This chain uses TRBV10-3 with TRBJ2-2, with 10 nucleotides matching TRBD1. V shed 2 bases, J shed 5 bases, and the junction held 8 bases outside the gene matches. This CDR3 comprises 17 residues. Germline assignment: CDR1 ENHRY and CDR2 SYGVKD. The CDR3 loop reads CAISETRQGAMTGELFF. The DNA for the CDR3 is TGTGCCATCAGTGAGACTAGACAGGGGGCAATGACCGGGGAGCTGTTTTTT.

This clonotype appeared many times. The chain links TRBV28 to TRBJ2-5; 9 bases are shared with TRBD2. CDR1 and CDR2 from the germline V gene are MDHEN and SYDVKM. The length of the CDR3 is 15 residues. Germline trimming cut 9 bases from V and 5 bases from J; bases unmatched to any gene: 13. The CDR3 is CARPGLAHKGETQYF. Written as DNA, the CDR3 is TGTGCCAGACCGGGACTAGCTCATAAAGGGGAGACCCAGTACTTC.

This clonotype was counted many times. This CDR3 reads CASSQDWLAGTFTDTQYF. CDR3 coding DNA: TGTGCCAGCAGCCAAGATTGGCTAGCGGGGACATTCACAGATACGCAGTATTTT. V gene TRBV4-2 combines with J gene TRBJ2-3; 9 bases map to TRBD2. Germline lookup yields CDR1 LGHNA and CDR2 YNFKEQ. The length of the CDR3 is 18 residues. V was pared by 0 bases and J by 2 bases, with 9 bases of the junction left unmatched.

A note on this clonotype: This clone may be a read error of a much larger clone one base away. V usage is TRBV20-1 and J usage is TRBJ1-2; D unresolved. CDR1 is DFQATT and CDR2 is SNEGSKA in the germline V gene (reference sequence). The V end lost 4 bases, the J end lost 8 bases, and 14 bases lay between the germline ends. The CDR3 runs 12 residues. The CDR3 protein is CSANTGGVGYTF. CDR3 bases: TGCAGTGCTAACACGGGCGGGGTCGGCTACACCTTC.

Ten or more counts support this clonotype. The J gene is TRBJ2-3, the V gene TRBV15; D is unclear. The V gene lost 5 bases and the J gene lost 4 bases, with 7 bases spanning the gap. The CDR3 sequence is 12 residues long. The germline V gene has CDR1 LNHNV and CDR2 YYDKDF (reference sequence). The CDR3 DNA reads as TGTGCCACCAGCGCCGATGCAGATACGCAGTATTTT. Residues: CATSADADTQYF.

In its sample, this clonotype was seen many times. The chain joins TRBV5-1 to TRBJ2-3; tentative D call: TRBD1 (5 bases). The CDR3 length is 17 residues. Trimming pared 4 bases from V and 3 bases from J, leaving 21 bases between. Germline CDR1 is SGHRS and CDR2 is YFSETQ. The CDR3 DNA sequence: TGCGCCAGCAGCAAGGTAAAGGAGACAGAGAGTACAGATACGCAGTATTTT. Its translation: CASSKVKETESTDTQYF.

This clonotype was recorded many times. The chain recombines TRBV27 with TRBJ2-1; TRBD2 is a possible D gene (5 bases). With 4 bases removed from V and 12 bases from J, the gap between germline ends came to 10 bases. The CDR3 covers 11 residues. Germline lookup yields CDR1 MNHEY and CDR2 SMNVEV (reference sequence). Written as DNA, the CDR3 is TGTGCCAGCAGTTCCTCGAGGGTGCAGTTCTTC. Translating it yields CASSSSRVQFF.

This clonotype was picked up many times. The CDR3 reads CASSLAGGVPNQPQHF. The DNA for the CDR3 is TGCGCCAGCAGCTTGGCGGGGGGGGTCCCCAATCAGCCCCAGCATTTT. This sequence joins TRBV5-1 and TRBJ1-5; a possible D gene is TRBD1 (5 bases). CDR3 size: 16 residues. The V end was cut by 0 bases, the J end by 3 bases, with 13 bases between. Germline CDR1 SGHRS, CDR2 YFSETQ.

V is TRBV7-2 and J is TRBJ2-3; either TRBD1 or TRBD2 may fit D (5 bases each). The V gene's germline CDR1 is SGHTA and CDR2 FQGNSA. The V end lost 4 bases, the J end lost 6 bases, and 5 bases lay between the germline ends. This CDR3 spans 11 amino acids. Here the CDR3 reads CASSWGDTQYF. The CDR3 nucleotides read TGTGCCAGCAGCTGGGGGGATACGCAGTATTTT.

The rearrangement uses TRBV5-1 and TRBJ1-1, with 9 bases fitting TRBD1. In germline, CDR1 is SGHRS, CDR2 YFSETQ. This CDR3 is 15 amino acids long. The trim removed 4 bases at V and 2 bases at J, leaving 6 bases unmatched. The CDR3 bases are TGCGCCAGCAGCCCATGGACAGGGGACAACACTGAAGCTTTCTTT. Translated: CASSPWTGDNTEAFF.

This clonotype was counted only a few times. With a much larger clone just one base away, this may be a read error. The chain joins TRBV2 to TRBJ2-2; 7 bases fit TRBD1. CDR1 is SNHLY, CDR2 FYNNEI, per germline. With 9 bases clipped from V and 0 bases from J, the junction kept 4 bases outside the gene matches. The CDR3 totals 14 residues. The CDR3 nucleotides are TGTGCCAGTTTAGGGGGCACGAACACCGGGGAGCTGTTTTTT. Its translation: CASLGGTNTGELFF.

CDR3 in DNA: TGCGCCAGCAGCTTGACCAGGGCGAACACTGAAGCTTTCTTT. Protein product: CASSLTRANTEAFF. V is TRBV5-1 and J is TRBJ1-1; tentatively, D is TRBD1 (5 bases). The CDR3 consists of 14 residues. The germline V gene encodes CDR1 SGHRS and CDR2 YFSETQ. V lost 1 base and J 1 base, leaving 8 bases between the germline ends.